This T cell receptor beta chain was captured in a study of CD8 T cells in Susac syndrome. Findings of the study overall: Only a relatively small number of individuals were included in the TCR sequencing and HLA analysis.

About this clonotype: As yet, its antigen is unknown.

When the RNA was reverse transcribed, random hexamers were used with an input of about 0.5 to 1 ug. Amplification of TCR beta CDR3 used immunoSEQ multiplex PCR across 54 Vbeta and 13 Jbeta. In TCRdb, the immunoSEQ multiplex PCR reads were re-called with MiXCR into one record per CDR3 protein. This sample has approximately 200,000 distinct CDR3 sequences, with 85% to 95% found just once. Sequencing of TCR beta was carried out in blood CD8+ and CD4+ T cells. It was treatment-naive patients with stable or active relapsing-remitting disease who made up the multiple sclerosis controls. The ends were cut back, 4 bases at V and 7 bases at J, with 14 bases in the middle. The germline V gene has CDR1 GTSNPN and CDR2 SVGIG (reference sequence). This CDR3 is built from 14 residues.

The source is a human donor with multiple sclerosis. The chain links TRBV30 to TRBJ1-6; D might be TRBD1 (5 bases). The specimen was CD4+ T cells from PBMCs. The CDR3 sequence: CAWTGLRENSPLHF. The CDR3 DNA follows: TGTGCCTGGACAGGGTTGAGGGAAAATTCACCCCTCCACTTT. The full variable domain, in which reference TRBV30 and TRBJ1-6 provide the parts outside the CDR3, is SQTIHQWPATLVQPVGSPLSLECTVEGTSNPNLYWYRQAAGRGLQLLFYSVGIGQISSEVPQNLSASRPQDRQFILSSKKLLLSDSGFYLCAWTGLRENSPLHFGNGTRLTVT.